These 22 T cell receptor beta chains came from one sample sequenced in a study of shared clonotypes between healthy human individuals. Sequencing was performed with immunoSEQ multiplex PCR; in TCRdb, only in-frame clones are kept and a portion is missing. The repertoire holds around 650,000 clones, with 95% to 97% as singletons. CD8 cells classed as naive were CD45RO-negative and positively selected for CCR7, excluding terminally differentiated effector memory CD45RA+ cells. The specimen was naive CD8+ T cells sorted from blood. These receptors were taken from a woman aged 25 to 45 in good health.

DNA of the CDR3: TGCAGCGTTGAATTTGGGACCGCATATGGCTACACCTTC. It translates to CSVEFGTAYGYTF. The V call is TRBV29-1, the J call TRBJ1-2; D is possibly TRBD1 (5 bases). The CDR3 has 13 amino acids. The germline V gene has CDR1 SQVTM and CDR2 ANQGSEA. The V end lost 2 bases, the J end lost 5 bases, and 12 bases lay between the germline ends.

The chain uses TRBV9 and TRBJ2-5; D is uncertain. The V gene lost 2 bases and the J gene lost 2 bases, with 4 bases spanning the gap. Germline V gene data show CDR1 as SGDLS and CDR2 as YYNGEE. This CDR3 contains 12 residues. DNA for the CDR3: TGTGCCAGCAGCGTTGGGCAAGAGACCCAGTACTTC. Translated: CASSVGQETQYF.

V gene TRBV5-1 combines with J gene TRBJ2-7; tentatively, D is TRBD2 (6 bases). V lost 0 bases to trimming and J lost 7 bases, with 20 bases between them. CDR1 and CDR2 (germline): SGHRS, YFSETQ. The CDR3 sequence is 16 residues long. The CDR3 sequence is CASSLGRREEPGEQYF. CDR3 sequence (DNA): TGCGCCAGCAGCTTGGGTAGGCGGGAAGAGCCGGGGGAGCAGTACTTC.

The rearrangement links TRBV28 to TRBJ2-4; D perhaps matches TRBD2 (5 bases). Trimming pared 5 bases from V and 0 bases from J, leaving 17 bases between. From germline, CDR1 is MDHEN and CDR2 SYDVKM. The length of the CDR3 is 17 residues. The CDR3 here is CASSRYEGILAKNIQYF. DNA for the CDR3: TGTGCCAGCAGTCGGTATGAGGGAATACTAGCCAAAAACATTCAGTACTTC.

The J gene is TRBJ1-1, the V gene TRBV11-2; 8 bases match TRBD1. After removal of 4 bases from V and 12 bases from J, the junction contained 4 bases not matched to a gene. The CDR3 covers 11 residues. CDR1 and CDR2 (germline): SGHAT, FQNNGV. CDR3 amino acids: CASSWTGKTFF. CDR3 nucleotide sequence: TGTGCCAGCAGCTGGACAGGGAAAACTTTCTTT. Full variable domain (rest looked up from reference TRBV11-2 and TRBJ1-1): EAGVAQSPRYKIIEKRQSVAFWCNPISGHATLYWYQQILGQGPKLLIQFQNNGVVDDSQLPKDRFSAERLKGVDSTLKIQPAKLEDSAVYLCASSWTGKTFFGQGTRLTVV.

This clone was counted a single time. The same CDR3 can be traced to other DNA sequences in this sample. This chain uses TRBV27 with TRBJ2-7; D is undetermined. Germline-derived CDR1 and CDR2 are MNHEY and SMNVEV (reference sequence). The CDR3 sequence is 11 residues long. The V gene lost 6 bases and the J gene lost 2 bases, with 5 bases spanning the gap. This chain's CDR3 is CASSSTYEQYF. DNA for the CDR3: TGTGCCAGCAGCTCAACCTACGAGCAGTACTTC.

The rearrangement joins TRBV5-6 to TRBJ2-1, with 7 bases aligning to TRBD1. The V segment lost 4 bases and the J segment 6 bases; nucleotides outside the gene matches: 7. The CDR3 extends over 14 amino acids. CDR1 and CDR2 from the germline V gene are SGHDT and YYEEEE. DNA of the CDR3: TGTGCCAGCAGCCTAAGACAGGGTCCCAATGAGCAGTTCTTC. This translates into CASSLRQGPNEQFF.

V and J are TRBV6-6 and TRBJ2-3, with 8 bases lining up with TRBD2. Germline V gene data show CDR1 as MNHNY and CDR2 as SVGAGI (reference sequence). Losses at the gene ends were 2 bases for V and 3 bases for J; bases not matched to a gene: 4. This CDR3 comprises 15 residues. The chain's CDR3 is CASSYEVAGTDTQYF. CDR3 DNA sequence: TGTGCCAGCAGTTACGAGGTAGCGGGGACAGATACGCAGTATTTT.

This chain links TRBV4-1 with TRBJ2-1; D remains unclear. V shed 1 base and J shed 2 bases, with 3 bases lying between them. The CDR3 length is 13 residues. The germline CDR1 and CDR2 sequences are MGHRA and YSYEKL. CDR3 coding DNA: TGCGCCAGCAGCCAAGGCGCCTACAATGAGCAGTTCTTC. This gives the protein CASSQGAYNEQFF.

The CDR3 loop reads CASSVGGRNTEAFF. For the CDR3, the DNA is TGTGCCAGCAGTGTAGGGGGCAGGAACACTGAAGCTTTCTTT. This rearrangement joins TRBV2 to TRBJ1-1; TRBD1 matches at 7 bases. Trimming removed 4 bases from V and 1 base from J; junction bases left unmatched: 3. CDR3 length: 14 amino acids. Germline V lookup: CDR1 SNHLY, CDR2 FYNNEI. The full variable domain, with the rest looked up from reference TRBV2 and TRBJ1-1, is EPEVTQTPSHQVTQMGQEVILRCVPISNHLYFYWYRQILGQKVEFLVSFYNNEISEKSEIFDDQFSVERPDGSNFTLKIRSTKLEDSAMYFCASSVGGRNTEAFFGQGTRLTVV.

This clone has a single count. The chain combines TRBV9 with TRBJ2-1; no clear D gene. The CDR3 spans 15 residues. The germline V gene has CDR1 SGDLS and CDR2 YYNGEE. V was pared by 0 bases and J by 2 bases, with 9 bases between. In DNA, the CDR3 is TGTGCCAGCAGCGTAGGTGGTAACGCCTACAATGAGCAGTTCTTC. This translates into CASSVGGNAYNEQFF.

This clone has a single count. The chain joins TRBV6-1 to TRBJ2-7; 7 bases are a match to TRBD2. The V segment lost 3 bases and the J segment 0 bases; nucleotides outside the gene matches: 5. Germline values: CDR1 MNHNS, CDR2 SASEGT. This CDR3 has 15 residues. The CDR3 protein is CASSDRGVSSYEQYF. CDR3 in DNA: TGTGCCAGCAGTGATCGGGGGGTAAGCTCCTACGAGCAGTACTTC.

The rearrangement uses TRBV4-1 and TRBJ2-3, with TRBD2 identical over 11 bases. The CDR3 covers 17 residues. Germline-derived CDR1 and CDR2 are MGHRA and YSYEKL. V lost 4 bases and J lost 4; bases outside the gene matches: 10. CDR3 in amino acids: CASSPLTSGSFADTQYF. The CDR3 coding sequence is TGCGCCAGCAGCCCACTAACTAGCGGGAGTTTCGCAGATACGCAGTATTTT.

The CDR3: CARTGTYSGNTIYF. CDR3 in DNA: TGTGCCAGAACTGGGACATACTCTGGAAACACCATATATTTT. The chain is built from TRBV21-1 and TRBJ1-3; TRBD1 is the table's D call, not checked against the DNA. TRBV21-1 is recorded as a pseudogene. The CDR3 is made up of 14 amino acids.

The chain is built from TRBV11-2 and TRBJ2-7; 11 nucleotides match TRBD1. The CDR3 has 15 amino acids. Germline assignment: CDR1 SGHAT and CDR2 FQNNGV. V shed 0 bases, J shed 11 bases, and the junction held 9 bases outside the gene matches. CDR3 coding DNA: TGTGCCAGCAGCTTAGAAGCCGGGACAGGGGGAGGAGAGTACTTC. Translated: CASSLEAGTGGGEYF.

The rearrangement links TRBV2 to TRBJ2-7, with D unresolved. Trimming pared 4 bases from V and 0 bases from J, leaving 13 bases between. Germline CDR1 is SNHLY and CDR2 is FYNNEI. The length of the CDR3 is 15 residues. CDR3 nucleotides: TGTGCCAGCAGTGTTGCGCAGGACCACTCCTACGAGCAGTACTTC. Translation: CASSVAQDHSYEQYF.

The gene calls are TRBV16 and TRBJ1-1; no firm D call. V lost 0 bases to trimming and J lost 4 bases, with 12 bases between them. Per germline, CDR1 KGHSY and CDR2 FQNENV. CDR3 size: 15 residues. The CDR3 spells CASSQSIGVSTEAFF. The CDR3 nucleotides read TGTGCCAGCAGCCAATCGATTGGGGTCTCCACTGAAGCTTTCTTT.

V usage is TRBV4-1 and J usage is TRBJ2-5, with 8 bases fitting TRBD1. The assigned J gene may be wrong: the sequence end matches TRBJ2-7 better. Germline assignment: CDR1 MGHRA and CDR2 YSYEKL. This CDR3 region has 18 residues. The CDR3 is CASSQSHYRQGFPYEQYF. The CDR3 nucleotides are TGCGCCAGCAGCCAAAGCCATTATAGACAGGGGTTTCCCTACGAGCAGTACTTC.

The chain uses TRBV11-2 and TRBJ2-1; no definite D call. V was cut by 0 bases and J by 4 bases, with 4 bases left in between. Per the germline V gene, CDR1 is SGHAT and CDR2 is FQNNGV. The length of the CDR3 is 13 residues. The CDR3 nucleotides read TGTGCCAGCAGCTTAGAACTGTACAATGAGCAGTTCTTC. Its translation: CASSLELYNEQFF.

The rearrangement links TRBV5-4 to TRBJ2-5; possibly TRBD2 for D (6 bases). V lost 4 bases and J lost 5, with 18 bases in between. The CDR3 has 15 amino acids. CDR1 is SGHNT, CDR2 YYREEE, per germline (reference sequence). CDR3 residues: CASSVISGPAETQYF. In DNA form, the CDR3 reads TGTGCCAGCAGCGTTATTAGCGGACCCGCGGAGACCCAGTACTTC.

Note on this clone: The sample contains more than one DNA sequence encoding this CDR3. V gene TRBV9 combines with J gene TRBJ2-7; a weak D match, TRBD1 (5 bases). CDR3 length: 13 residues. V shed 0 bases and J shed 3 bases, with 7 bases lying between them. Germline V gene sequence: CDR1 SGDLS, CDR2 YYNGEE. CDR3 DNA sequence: TGTGCCAGCAGCGTAGGACAGAACTACGAGCAGTACTTC. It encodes CASSVGQNYEQYF. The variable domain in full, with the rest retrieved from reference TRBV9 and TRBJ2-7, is DSGVTQTPKHLITATGQRVTLRCSPRSGDLSVYWYQQSLDQGLQFLIQYYNGEERAKGNILERFSAQQFPDLHSELNLSSLELGDSALYFCASSVGQNYEQYFGPGTRLTVT.

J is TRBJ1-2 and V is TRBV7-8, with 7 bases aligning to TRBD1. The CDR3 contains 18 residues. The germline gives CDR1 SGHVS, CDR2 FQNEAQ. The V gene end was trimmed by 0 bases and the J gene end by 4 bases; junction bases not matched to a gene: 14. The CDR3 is CASSLAVLQGTPLYGYTF. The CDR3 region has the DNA TGTGCCAGCAGCTTAGCGGTTCTACAGGGGACCCCTCTCTATGGCTACACCTTC.